What follows are 28 T cell receptor beta chains derived from one specimen sequenced in a study of CD8 T cells in Susac syndrome. An amount of RNA that ranged from roughly 0.5 to 1 ug was reverse transcribed with random hexamers. From the immunoSEQ multiplex PCR reads, TCRdb called clonotypes with MiXCR, one entry per CDR3 protein. The profile shows roughly 200,000 distinct CDR3 sequences, roughly 92% of them singletons. The source material was CD4+ T cells from PBMCs. These receptors all come from a human donor with Susac syndrome.

This clonotype turned up a few times. This chain uses TRBV6-1 with TRBJ1-1; perhaps TRBD1 as D (5 bases). V lost 4 bases, J lost 6 bases, and 18 bases lay in between. CDR3 length: 15 residues. Germline CDR1 MNHNS, CDR2 SASEGT. The CDR3 region has the DNA TGTGCCAGCAGTGCCCAAGGCGCAGGGAAAGCTGAAGCTTTCTTT. This codes for CASSAQGAGKAEAFF.

The rearrangement links TRBV3-1 to TRBJ2-2; D gene unclear. The length of the CDR3 is 13 residues. Germline loops: CDR1 LGHDT, CDR2 YNNKEL (reference sequence). Trimming shortened V by 5 bases and J by 6 bases, and 10 bases separated the two germline ends. DNA for the CDR3: TGTGCCAGCAGCTTGCTTGGGGCCGGGGAGCTGTTTTTT. This sequence encodes CASSLLGAGELFF.

The V gene is TRBV7-8, the J gene TRBJ2-3; 7 nucleotides agree with TRBD1. With V trimmed by 0 bases and J by 6 bases, 15 bases remained unmatched. The CDR3 loop spans 18 amino acids. Germline-derived CDR1 and CDR2 are SGHVS and FQNEAQ. The CDR3 reads CASSLAGYDRDFGDTQYF. The CDR3 bases are TGTGCCAGCAGCTTAGCAGGATATGACAGGGATTTTGGGGATACGCAGTATTTT.

The genes are TRBV20-1 and TRBJ2-5, with TRBD1 matching over 7 bases. V lost 2 bases and J lost 2; bases outside the gene matches: 2. The CDR3 is 13 residues long. The germline V gene has CDR1 DFQATT and CDR2 SNEGSKA (reference sequence). The CDR3 DNA is TGCAGTGCTAGATCGGGACAGCAAGAGACCCAGTACTTC. As protein: CSARSGQQETQYF.

V gene TRBV6-5 combines with J gene TRBJ2-2; no reliable D call. Germline CDR1 MNHEY, CDR2 SVGAGI. The V end was cut by 0 bases, the J end by 1 base, with 12 bases between. The CDR3 contains 17 residues. The DNA of the CDR3 is TGTGCCAGCAGTTACTCGAGTCTTACGGAGAACACCGGGGAGCTGTTTTTT. Residues: CASSYSSLTENTGELFF.

This chain uses TRBV5-1 with TRBJ2-2; D possibly matches TRBD1 or TRBD2 (5 bases each). This CDR3 has 16 amino acids. Per the germline V gene, CDR1 is SGHRS and CDR2 is YFSETQ. Trimming stripped 4 bases from V and 5 bases from J, with 18 bases between. The CDR3 region is CASSLGLGTKTGELFF. For the CDR3, the DNA is TGCGCCAGCAGCCTTGGCCTTGGGACCAAGACCGGGGAGCTGTTTTTT.

Worth noting for this clonotype: At one end, the junction sequence differs from germline, possibly due to a read error. The chain joins TRBV7-8 to TRBJ1-1; D is possibly TRBD1 (5 bases). This CDR3 has 11 amino acids. Germline V gene data show CDR1 as SGHVS and CDR2 as FQNEAQ. CDR3 DNA: TGTGCCAGCACCTTAGCGGGGGAGGCTTTCTTT. The encoded protein is CASTLAGEAFF.

The genes are TRBV7-8 and TRBJ2-3; D gene unclear. This CDR3 is 14 amino acids long. The germline V and J ends were trimmed by 0 bases and 4 bases, with 8 bases remaining between them. Germline V gives CDR1 SGHVS, CDR2 FQNEAQ. CDR3 nucleotides: TGTGCCAGCAGCTTAGCGGGTCCAGCAGATACGCAGTATTTT. This codes for CASSLAGPADTQYF.

The chain recombines TRBV6-6 with TRBJ1-1, with a weak D call TRBD1 (5 bases). CDR1 is MNHNY and CDR2 is SVGAGI in the germline V gene (reference sequence). Trimming left V 6 bases short and J 4 bases short, with 15 bases between. The CDR3 covers 14 residues. The CDR3 DNA reads TGTGCCAGCAGGGATAGGGACGGGGGCACTGAAGCTTTCTTT. This gives the protein CASRDRDGGTEAFF.

The CDR3 DNA sequence: TGTGCCAGTATAGGCAGGGCGAACGAGCAGTACTTC. Translated, it gives CASIGRANEQYF. This chain joins TRBV19 and TRBJ2-7; TRBD1 is a possible D gene (5 bases). This CDR3 is built from 12 residues. Deletions cut 7 bases from V and 5 bases from J, with 12 bases between. CDR1 is LNHDA and CDR2 is SQIVND in the germline V gene (reference sequence). Full variable domain (missing parts from reference TRBV19 and TRBJ2-7): DGGITQSPKYLFRKEGQNVTLSCEQNLNHDAMYWYRQDPGQGLRLIYYSQIVNDFQKGDIAEGYSVSREKKESFPLTVTSAQKNPTAFYLCASIGRANEQYFGPGTRLTVT.

V is TRBV14 and J is TRBJ1-5; no definite D call. V was cut by 5 bases and J by 5 bases, with 10 bases left in between. CDR1 and CDR2 from the germline V gene are SGHDN and FVKESK. The CDR3 totals 13 residues. The CDR3 region is CASSNSLDQPQHF. The CDR3 DNA reads as TGTGCCAGCAGCAATTCCCTGGATCAGCCCCAGCATTTT.

V is TRBV6-1 and J is TRBJ1-1; a weak D match, TRBD1 (6 bases). The CDR3 is 16 residues long. The germline V gene has CDR1 MNHNS and CDR2 SASEGT. Trimming took off 6 bases at V and 1 base at J, with 18 bases between the two ends. The CDR3 region is CASSMWGQRQNTEAFF. CDR3 nucleotide sequence: TGTGCCAGCAGCATGTGGGGACAACGACAGAACACTGAAGCTTTCTTT.

The V gene is TRBV19, the J gene TRBJ1-2; no definite D call. There are 15 residues in the CDR3. In germline, CDR1 is LNHDA, CDR2 SQIVND (reference sequence). Trimming left V 7 bases short and J 4 bases short, with 19 bases between. The DNA of the CDR3 is TGTGCCAGTACTACCACGGGAGGGCGGGCCTATGGCTACACCTTC. Residues: CASTTTGGRAYGYTF.

The rearrangement uses TRBV20-1 and TRBJ1-3; TRBD1 agrees at 8 bases. The CDR3 totals 15 residues. Germline V gene lookup returns CDR1 DFQATT and CDR2 SNEGSKA (reference sequence). Losses at the gene ends were 5 bases for V and 8 bases for J; bases not matched to a gene: 14. This chain's CDR3 is CSADIKGTGRDTIYF. The CDR3 nucleotides are TGCAGTGCTGACATAAAAGGGACAGGTCGAGACACCATATATTTT.

The chain uses TRBV11-2 and TRBJ2-1; the match to TRBD2 covers 10 bases. With 3 bases clipped from V and 9 bases from J, the junction kept 8 bases outside the gene matches. The CDR3 spans 15 residues. CDR1 is SGHAT and CDR2 is FQNNGV in the germline V gene. The DNA for the CDR3 is TGTGCCAGCAGCTTTGTACTAGCGGGGACTAGTGAGCAGTTCTTC. Translation gives CASSFVLAGTSEQFF.

J is TRBJ1-5 and V is TRBV12-5; D remains ambiguous. There are 12 residues in the CDR3. The V gene's germline CDR1 is LGHNT and CDR2 FRNRAP. V was pared by 3 bases and J by 7 bases, with 7 bases between. The CDR3 DNA sequence: TGTGCTAGTGGTTTACCCGCCCAGCCCCAGCATTTT. Translated, it gives CASGLPAQPQHF.

This clonotype appeared a single time. The chain carries TRBV6-5 and TRBJ1-5; 7 bases align to TRBD1. With 5 bases clipped from V and 4 bases from J, the junction kept 5 bases outside the gene matches. CDR3 size: 14 residues. The germline V gene encodes CDR1 MNHEY and CDR2 SVGAGI. In DNA, the CDR3 is TGTGCCAGCAGTCCACGGGACAGAAATCAGCCCCAGCATTTT. Amino acid sequence: CASSPRDRNQPQHF.

V usage is TRBV20-1 and J usage is TRBJ1-4; no reliable D call. The V end lost 1 base, the J end lost 4 bases, and 10 bases lay between the germline ends. Germline CDR1 DFQATT, CDR2 SNEGSKA (reference sequence). The CDR3 has 14 amino acids. The CDR3 is CSARVWENNEKLFF. The CDR3 DNA is TGCAGTGCTAGAGTGTGGGAAAATAATGAAAAACTGTTTTTT.

The chain carries TRBV20-1 and TRBJ2-7, with 11 positions matching TRBD2. The CDR3 has 14 residues. V dropped 3 bases and J dropped 5; count of bases not matched to a gene: 6. CDR1 and CDR2 from the germline V gene are DFQATT and SNEGSKA (reference sequence). The DNA for the CDR3 is TGCAGTGCTAGCGGGACTAGCGGCGGGGACGAGCAGTACTTC. This gives the protein CSASGTSGGDEQYF.

V is TRBV20-1 and J is TRBJ1-5; no clear D. Germline V lookup: CDR1 DFQATT, CDR2 SNEGSKA (reference sequence). The length of the CDR3 is 14 residues. Between the trimmed V and J ends, which lost 6 bases and 5 bases, there was a span of 17 bases. CDR3 nucleotides: TGCAGTGCGTGGATTTCCGGGCCGGATCAGCCCCAGCATTTT. Residues: CSAWISGPDQPQHF.

The V gene is TRBV20-1, the J gene TRBJ1-5, with TRBD1 identical over 7 bases. V trimming: 7 bases; J trimming: 7 bases; junction bases outside the gene matches: 10. The CDR3 length is 13 residues. The germline V gene encodes CDR1 DFQATT and CDR2 SNEGSKA (reference sequence). The CDR3 bases are TGCAGTGGGTCGACAGGGTTACAACAGCCCCAGCATTTT. It specifies CSGSTGLQQPQHF.

The chain carries TRBV19 and TRBJ2-7; maybe TRBD2 (6 bases). V lost 3 bases and J lost 4, with 7 bases in between. This CDR3 comprises 12 residues. The germline CDR1 and CDR2 sequences are LNHDA and SQIVND (reference sequence). The CDR3 spells CASSIGTYEQYF. The CDR3 coding sequence is TGTGCCAGTAGTATCGGGACTTACGAGCAGTACTTC. Based on the CDR3 plus reference TRBV19 and TRBJ2-7, the full variable domain is DGGITQSPKYLFRKEGQNVTLSCEQNLNHDAMYWYRQDPGQGLRLIYYSQIVNDFQKGDIAEGYSVSREKKESFPLTVTSAQKNPTAFYLCASSIGTYEQYFGPGTRLTVT.

The chain employs TRBV5-1 and TRBJ2-4, with D possibly TRBD2 on 6 matching bases. This CDR3 region has 15 residues. The germline V gene encodes CDR1 SGHRS and CDR2 YFSETQ. Between the trimmed V and J ends, which lost 4 bases and 6 bases, there was a span of 17 bases. The CDR3 DNA is TGCGCCAGCAGCGGCGTAGGGTTCGGGGGAAACATTCAGTACTTC. It is translated as CASSGVGFGGNIQYF.

Here the CDR3 reads CASRVAGGSYEQYF. CDR3 DNA: TGTGCCAGCAGAGTAGCGGGGGGCTCTTACGAGCAGTACTTC. This rearrangement joins TRBV2 to TRBJ2-7, with 10 bases that match TRBD2. Trimming removed 6 bases from V and 4 bases from J; junction bases left unmatched: 6. CDR3 length equals 14 residues. From germline, CDR1 is SNHLY and CDR2 FYNNEI.

This chain links TRBV7-2 with TRBJ2-7, with D maybe TRBD1 (5 bases). Per germline, CDR1 SGHTA and CDR2 FQGNSA. This CDR3 spans 19 amino acids. V was shortened by 1 base and J by 1 base, with 23 bases between the two germline ends. CDR3 sequence (DNA): TGTGCCAGCAGCTTAGGGAAAGGACAAAACAGAAGGGTTTCCTACGAGCAGTACTTC. Protein: CASSLGKGQNRRVSYEQYF.

The CDR3 sequence is CASVPQALLAKNIQYF. The CDR3 nucleotides are TGTGCCAGCGTACCTCAGGCCCTCCTCGCCAAAAACATTCAGTACTTC. J is TRBJ2-4 and V is TRBV6-1; D gene ambiguous. The CDR3 totals 16 residues. CDR1 and CDR2 from the germline V gene are MNHNS and SASEGT. V dropped 8 bases and J dropped 1 base, with 18 bases sitting between them.

The rearrangement links TRBV12-3 or TRBV12-4 to TRBJ2-3, with 7 nucleotides matching TRBD1. V was pared by 4 bases and J by 2 bases, with 12 bases of the junction left unmatched. This CDR3 contains 17 residues. CDR3 DNA: TGTGCCAGCAGTTCCCCAACAGGGGCCACCAACACAGATACGCAGTATTTT. Translation: CASSSPTGATNTDTQYF.

The gene calls are TRBV30 and TRBJ2-7, with 7 bases that match TRBD2. J was trimmed by 4 bases and V by 3 bases; bases with no gene match: 6. The germline V gene has CDR1 GTSNPN and CDR2 SVGIG (reference sequence). The CDR3 length is 13 residues. CDR3 sequence: CAWSRGDLYEQYF. Written as DNA, the CDR3 is TGTGCCTGGAGCCGGGGGGACCTTTACGAGCAGTACTTC.